The 21 T cell receptor beta chains presented below share a single source sample, sequenced in a study of OX40 agonist ivuxolimab in advanced cancers. TCRdb keeps only in-frame clones here, not all; method: immunoSEQ multiplex PCR. The sample has 65,000 to 75,000 clones; roughly 88% are singletons. Sequenced here: CD4+ or CD8+ T cells sorted from blood, sampled in a trial of the OX40 agonist ivuxolimab. The receptors stem from an adult with an advanced solid tumor such as melanoma, head and neck, liver or kidney cancer.

The chain's CDR3 is CASSFTDTQYF. The CDR3 nucleotides are TGTGCCAGCAGTTTCACAGATACGCAGTATTTT. This sequence joins TRBV28 and TRBJ2-3; D remains unclear. This CDR3 is built from 11 residues. Germline values: CDR1 MDHEN, CDR2 SYDVKM. V lost 3 bases, J lost 2 bases, and 0 bases lay in between.

The chain combines TRBV11-2 with TRBJ2-1, with D possibly matching TRBD2 (6 bases). CDR1 is SGHAT and CDR2 is FQNNGV in the germline V gene. The CDR3 spans 18 residues. Trimming left V 4 bases short and J 4 bases short, with 23 bases between. The CDR3 bases are TGTGCCAGCAGCTCGTTCGGAATCGGACGGGCGGGGTACAATGAGCAGTTCTTC. This codes for CASSSFGIGRAGYNEQFF. Supplemented by reference TRBV11-2 and TRBJ2-1, the full variable domain reads EAGVAQSPRYKIIEKRQSVAFWCNPISGHATLYWYQQILGQGPKLLIQFQNNGVVDDSQLPKDRFSAERLKGVDSTLKIQPAKLEDSAVYLCASSSFGIGRAGYNEQFFGPGTRLTVL.

The chain joins TRBV7-2 to TRBJ2-3; no reliable D call. The CDR3 length is 12 residues. With 1 base removed from V and 6 bases from J, the gap between germline ends came to 5 bases. Germline V lookup: CDR1 SGHTA, CDR2 FQGNSA. CDR3 loop: CASSLVGDTQYF. The CDR3 nucleotides are TGTGCCAGCAGCTTAGTAGGTGATACGCAGTATTTT. Filled out from reference TRBV7-2 and TRBJ2-3, the complete variable domain reads GAGVSQSPSNKVTEKGKDVELRCDPISGHTALYWYRQSLGQGLEFLIYFQGNSAPDKSGLPSDRFSAERTGGSVSTLTIQRTQQEDSAVYLCASSLVGDTQYFGPGTRLTVL.

This chain joins TRBV7-9 and TRBJ1-1, with D possibly matching TRBD1 (6 bases). This CDR3 spans 13 amino acids. CDR1 and CDR2 from the germline V gene are SEHNR and FQNEAQ (reference sequence). Trimming shortened V by 5 bases and J by 10 bases, and 17 bases separated the two germline ends. CDR3 nucleotides: TGTGCCAGCAGCCCGGGTATGGGGGCTTCAGCTTTCTTT. Its protein product is CASSPGMGASAFF.

This clone came up once. The V gene is TRBV4-3, the J gene TRBJ1-2; possible D gene TRBD1, 5 bases. The ends were cut back, 0 bases at V and 3 bases at J, with 17 bases in the middle. Germline CDR1 LGHNA, CDR2 YSLEER. There are 17 residues in the CDR3. CDR3: CASSQDILSGTYYGYTF. The CDR3 region has the DNA TGCGCCAGCAGCCAAGATATACTCTCCGGGACTTACTATGGCTACACCTTC.

The CDR3 DNA is TGTGCCAGCAGCCCACAGGGACACCTCTACGAGCAGTACTTC. Translating it yields CASSPQGHLYEQYF. The chain combines TRBV7-2 with TRBJ2-7; maybe TRBD1 (6 bases). Germline V gene data show CDR1 as SGHTA and CDR2 as FQGNSA. Trimming removed 5 bases at V and 3 bases at J, with 14 bases between. The CDR3 is 14 residues long.

V is TRBV30 and J is TRBJ1-5; D not certain. The CDR3 has 14 amino acids. V was clipped by 2 bases and J by 4 bases, with 12 bases between them. Germline values: CDR1 GTSNPN, CDR2 SVGIG (reference sequence). Here the CDR3 DNA reads TGTGCCTGGAGTCCGTTAGGAGGGAATCAGCCCCAGCATTTT. Protein sequence: CAWSPLGGNQPQHF.

The CDR3, as DNA: TGTGCCAGCAGTTTTCAACTTTTCTCTGGGGCCAACGTCCTGACTTTC. Translated, it gives CASSFQLFSGANVLTF. The chain has TRBV28 and TRBJ2-6, with D unresolved. Deletions cut 3 bases from V and 0 bases from J, with 9 bases between. The germline V gene encodes CDR1 MDHEN and CDR2 SYDVKM. This CDR3 comprises 16 residues.

This clone has a single count. This chain links TRBV19 with TRBJ1-4; TRBD1 might be the D (5 bases). Germline V gene lookup returns CDR1 LNHDA and CDR2 SQIVND (reference sequence). V dropped 1 base and J dropped 0 bases, with 9 bases sitting between them. The CDR3 sequence is 16 residues long. For the CDR3, the DNA is TGTGCCAGTAGTATAGGTGGGGGAGCAACTAATGAAAAACTGTTTTTT. Its translation: CASSIGGGATNEKLFF.

About this clone: The same CDR3 also results from other DNA sequences found in this sample. This CDR3 reads CASSPNNYEQYF. DNA of the CDR3: TGTGCCAGCTCACCTAACAACTACGAGCAGTACTTC. This rearrangement joins TRBV18 to TRBJ2-7; D uncertain. The CDR3 extends over 12 amino acids. Trimming removed 3 bases from V and 3 bases from J, with 6 bases in between. Germline V gene sequence: CDR1 KGHSH, CDR2 LQKENI.

The gene calls are TRBV4-3 and TRBJ2-3; D assignment may be TRBD1 or TRBD2 (7 bases each). V was clipped by 4 bases and J by 0 bases, with 11 bases between them. The germline CDR1 and CDR2 sequences are LGHNA and YSLEER. This CDR3 comprises 15 residues. CDR3 sequence reads: CASSREGASTDTQYF. The CDR3 DNA reads TGCGCCAGCAGCCGGGAGGGGGCTAGCACAGATACGCAGTATTTT.

This chain links TRBV5-4 with TRBJ1-2, with unresolved D. Trimming pared 4 bases from V and 4 bases from J, leaving 17 bases between. The CDR3 loop spans 15 amino acids. In germline, CDR1 is SGHNT, CDR2 YYREEE (reference sequence). CDR3 residues: CASSTTPGVTYGYTF. CDR3 in DNA: TGTGCCAGCAGCACAACCCCCGGGGTTACCTATGGCTACACCTTC.

This chain joins TRBV30 and TRBJ1-2, with D perhaps TRBD1 (5 bases). The CDR3 is made up of 13 amino acids. Germline V lookup: CDR1 GTSNPN, CDR2 SVGIG (reference sequence). V lost 0 bases and J lost 7, with 12 bases in between. The CDR3 bases are TGTGCCTGGAGTGTACAAGGGGATGGTGGCTACACCTTC. Amino acid sequence: CAWSVQGDGGYTF.

The chain has TRBV20-1 and TRBJ1-1, with D uncertain. Germline-derived CDR1 and CDR2 are DFQATT and SNEGSKA (reference sequence). The CDR3 runs 9 residues. The CDR3 DNA reads TGCACGGCCGGACCCCGAGCTTTCTTT. Encoded protein: CTAGPRAFF.

V gene TRBV28 combines with J gene TRBJ1-1; no clear D. The CDR3 consists of 13 residues. Germline CDR1 is MDHEN and CDR2 is SYDVKM. Trimming shortened V by 4 bases and J by 0 bases, and 6 bases separated the two germline ends. As DNA, the CDR3 is TGTGCCAGCAGTTCAAGGGTGAACACTGAAGCTTTCTTT. It encodes CASSSRVNTEAFF.

In DNA form, the CDR3 reads TGTGCCAGCAGCCCCCAGGGTGGAAACACCATATATTTT. Translated: CASSPQGGNTIYF. This sequence joins TRBV9 and TRBJ1-3; D possibly corresponds to TRBD1 (5 bases). CDR1 and CDR2 from the germline V gene are SGDLS and YYNGEE. The germline V and J ends were trimmed by 4 bases and 3 bases, with 8 bases remaining between them. This CDR3 has 13 residues. The variable domain in full, with the rest retrieved from reference TRBV9 and TRBJ1-3, is DSGVTQTPKHLITATGQRVTLRCSPRSGDLSVYWYQQSLDQGLQFLIQYYNGEERAKGNILERFSAQQFPDLHSELNLSSLELGDSALYFCASSPQGGNTIYFGEGSWLTVV.

V is TRBV7-3 and J is TRBJ2-3; the D is unclear. Germline CDR1 SGHTA, CDR2 FQGTGA. Deletions cut 2 bases from V and 2 bases from J, with 14 bases between. The length of the CDR3 is 16 residues. The CDR3 DNA is TGTGCCAGCAGCTTAGTTGGGGAACAGCTCACAGATACGCAGTATTTT. As protein: CASSLVGEQLTDTQYF.

The chain uses TRBV6-6 and TRBJ2-1; TRBD1 might be the D (6 bases). Trimming left V 2 bases short and J 0 bases short, with 8 bases between. In germline, CDR1 is MNHNY, CDR2 SVGAGI (reference sequence). This CDR3 region has 15 residues. DNA of the CDR3: TGTGCCAGCAGTTACACAGGGAGCTCCTACAATGAGCAGTTCTTC. Amino acids: CASSYTGSSYNEQFF.

A word on this clone: At the DNA level, this CDR3 is encoded by other sequences in the same sample as well. In nucleotides, the CDR3 is TGTGCCAGTACCCCCCGGGCTAGCGGCACCGGGGAGCTGTTTTTT. Translated: CASTPRASGTGELFF. The chain employs TRBV19 and TRBJ2-2; TRBD2 matches at 7 bases. Germline CDR1 LNHDA, CDR2 SQIVND (reference sequence). V shed 7 bases and J 4 bases; nucleotides not matched to a gene: 9. The CDR3 spans 15 residues.

This clone appeared once. V gene TRBV7-3 combines with J gene TRBJ2-5; TRBD2 might be the D (5 bases). Trimming took off 3 bases at V and 5 bases at J, with 16 bases between the two ends. The CDR3 has 15 amino acids. Germline V gene sequence: CDR1 SGHTA, CDR2 FQGTGA. The CDR3 region is CASSFIGSGWETQYF. For the CDR3, the DNA is TGTGCCAGCAGCTTTATCGGTTCGGGGTGGGAGACCCAGTACTTC.

Comments on this clone: Sequence at one end of the junction differs from germline and may be a read error. The chain couples TRBV2 to TRBJ1-2; 7 nucleotides match TRBD1. The CDR3 has 14 residues. Germline lookup yields CDR1 SNHLY and CDR2 FYNNEI. CDR3 loop: CASSGGQSNYSYTF. The DNA for the CDR3 is TGTGCCAGCAGTGGGGGACAGTCTAACTATAGCTACACCTTC. Using reference TRBV2 and TRBJ1-2 for the parts outside the CDR3, the full variable domain is EPEVTQTPSHQVTQMGQEVILRCVPISNHLYFYWYRQILGQKVEFLVSFYNNEISEKSEIFDDQFSVERPDGSNFTLKIRSTKLEDSAMYFCASSGGQSNYSYTFGSGTRLTVV.